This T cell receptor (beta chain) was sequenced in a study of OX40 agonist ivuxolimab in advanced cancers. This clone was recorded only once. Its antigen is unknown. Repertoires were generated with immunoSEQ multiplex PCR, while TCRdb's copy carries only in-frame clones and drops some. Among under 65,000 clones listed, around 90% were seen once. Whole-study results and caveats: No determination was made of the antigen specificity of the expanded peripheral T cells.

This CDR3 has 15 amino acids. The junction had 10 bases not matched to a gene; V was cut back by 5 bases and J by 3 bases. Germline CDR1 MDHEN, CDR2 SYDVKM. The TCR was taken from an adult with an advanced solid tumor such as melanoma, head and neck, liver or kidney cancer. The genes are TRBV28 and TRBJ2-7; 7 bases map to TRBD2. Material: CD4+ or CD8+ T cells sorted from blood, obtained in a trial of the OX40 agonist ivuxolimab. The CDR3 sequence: CASSVPGGFRYEQYF. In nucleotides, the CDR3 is TGTGCCAGCAGTGTCCCGGGAGGTTTTCGCTACGAGCAGTACTTC.